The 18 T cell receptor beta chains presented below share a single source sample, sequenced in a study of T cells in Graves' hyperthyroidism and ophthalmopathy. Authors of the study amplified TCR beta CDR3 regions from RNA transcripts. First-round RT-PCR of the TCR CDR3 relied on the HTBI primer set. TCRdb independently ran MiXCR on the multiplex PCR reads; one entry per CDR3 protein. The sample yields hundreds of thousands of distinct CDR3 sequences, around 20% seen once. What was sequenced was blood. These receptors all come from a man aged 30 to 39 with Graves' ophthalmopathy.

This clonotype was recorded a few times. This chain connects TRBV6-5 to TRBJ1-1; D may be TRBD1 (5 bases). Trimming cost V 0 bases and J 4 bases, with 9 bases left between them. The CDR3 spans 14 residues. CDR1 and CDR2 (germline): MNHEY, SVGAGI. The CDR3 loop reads CASSYSQGGTEAFF. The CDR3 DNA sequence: TGTGCCAGCAGTTACTCCCAGGGCGGCACTGAAGCTTTCTTT.

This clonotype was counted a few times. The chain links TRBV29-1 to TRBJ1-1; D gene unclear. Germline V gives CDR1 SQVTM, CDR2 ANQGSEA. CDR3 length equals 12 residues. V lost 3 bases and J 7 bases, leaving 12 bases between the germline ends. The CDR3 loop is CSVDAYGSEAFF. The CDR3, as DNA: TGCAGCGTTGATGCATACGGAAGTGAAGCTTTCTTT.

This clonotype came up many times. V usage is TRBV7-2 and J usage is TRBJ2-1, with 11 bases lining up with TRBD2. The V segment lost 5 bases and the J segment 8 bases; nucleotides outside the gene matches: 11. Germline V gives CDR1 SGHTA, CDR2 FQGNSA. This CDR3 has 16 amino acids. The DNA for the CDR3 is TGTGCCAGCAGCCCGACCACTAGCGGGAGTAGCTATGAGCAGTTCTTC. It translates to CASSPTTSGSSYEQFF.

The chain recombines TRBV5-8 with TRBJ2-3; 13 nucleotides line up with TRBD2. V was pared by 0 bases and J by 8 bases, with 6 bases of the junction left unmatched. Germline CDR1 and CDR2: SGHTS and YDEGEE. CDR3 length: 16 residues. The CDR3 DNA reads TGTGCCAGCAGCTTGGCTGGGACTAGCGGGGCTTTTACGCAGTATTTT. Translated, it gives CASSLAGTSGAFTQYF.

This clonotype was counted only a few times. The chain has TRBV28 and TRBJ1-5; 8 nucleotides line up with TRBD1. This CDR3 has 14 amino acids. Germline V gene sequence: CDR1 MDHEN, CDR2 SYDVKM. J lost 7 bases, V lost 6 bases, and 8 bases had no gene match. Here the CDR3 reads CASSNRGSLQPQHF. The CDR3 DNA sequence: TGTGCCAGCAGCAACAGGGGGTCCTTGCAGCCCCAGCATTTT.

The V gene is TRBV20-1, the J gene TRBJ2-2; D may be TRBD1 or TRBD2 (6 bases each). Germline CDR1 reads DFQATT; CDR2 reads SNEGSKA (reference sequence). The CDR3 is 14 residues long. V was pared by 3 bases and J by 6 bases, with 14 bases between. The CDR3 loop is CSARTGEGAGELFF. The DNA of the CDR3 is TGCAGTGCTAGGACGGGAGAGGGGGCCGGGGAGCTGTTTTTT.

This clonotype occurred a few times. The DNA of the CDR3 is TGTGCCACCAGCAGAGATCGGTACAGGGTGGAAAACATTCAGTACTTC. Amino acids: CATSRDRYRVENIQYF. The chain employs TRBV15 and TRBJ2-4, with a tentative D call TRBD1 (6 bases). Germline V gene data show CDR1 as LNHNV and CDR2 as YYDKDF (reference sequence). Deletions cut 0 bases from V and 5 bases from J, with 14 bases between. The CDR3 has 16 residues.

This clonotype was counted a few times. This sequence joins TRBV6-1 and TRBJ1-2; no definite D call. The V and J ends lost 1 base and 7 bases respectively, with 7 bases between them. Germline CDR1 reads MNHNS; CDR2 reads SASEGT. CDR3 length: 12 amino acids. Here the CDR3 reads CASSEGFGGYTF. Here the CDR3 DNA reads TGTGCCAGCAGTGAAGGTTTTGGTGGCTACACCTTC.

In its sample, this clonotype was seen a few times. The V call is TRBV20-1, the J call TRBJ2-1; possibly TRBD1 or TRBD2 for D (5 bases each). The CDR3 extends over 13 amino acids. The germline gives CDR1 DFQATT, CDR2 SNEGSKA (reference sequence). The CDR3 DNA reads TGCAGCGCCTTTGTTCGGGGACACAATGAGCAGTTCTTC. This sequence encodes CSAFVRGHNEQFF.

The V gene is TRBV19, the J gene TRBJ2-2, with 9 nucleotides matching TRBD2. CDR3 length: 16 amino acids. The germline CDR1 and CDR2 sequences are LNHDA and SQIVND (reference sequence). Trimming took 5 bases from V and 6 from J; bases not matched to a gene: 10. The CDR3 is CASSRTRGGMPGELFF. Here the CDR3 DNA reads TGTGCCAGTAGTCGGACGCGGGGGGGCATGCCCGGGGAGCTGTTTTTT.

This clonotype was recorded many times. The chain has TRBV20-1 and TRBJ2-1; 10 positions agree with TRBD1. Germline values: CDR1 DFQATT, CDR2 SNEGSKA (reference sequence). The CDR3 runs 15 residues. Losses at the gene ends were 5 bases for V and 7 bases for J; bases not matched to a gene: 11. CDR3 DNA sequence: TGCAGTGCTCCTTCGGACAGGGGGAGTAGGAATGAGCAGTTCTTC. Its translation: CSAPSDRGSRNEQFF.

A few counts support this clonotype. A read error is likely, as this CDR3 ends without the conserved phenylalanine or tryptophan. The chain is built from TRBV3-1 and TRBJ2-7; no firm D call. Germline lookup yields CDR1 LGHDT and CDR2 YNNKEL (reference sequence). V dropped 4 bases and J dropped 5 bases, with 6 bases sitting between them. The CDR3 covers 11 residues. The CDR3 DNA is TGTGCCAGCAGCCGCAGTAACGAGCAGTACCTC. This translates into CASSRSNEQYL.

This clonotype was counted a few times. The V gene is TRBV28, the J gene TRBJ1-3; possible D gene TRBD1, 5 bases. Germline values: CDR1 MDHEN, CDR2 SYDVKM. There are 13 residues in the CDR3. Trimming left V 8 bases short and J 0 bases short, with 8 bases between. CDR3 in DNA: TGTGCCAGCCAGACAGTCTCTGGAAACACCATATATTTT. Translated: CASQTVSGNTIYF.

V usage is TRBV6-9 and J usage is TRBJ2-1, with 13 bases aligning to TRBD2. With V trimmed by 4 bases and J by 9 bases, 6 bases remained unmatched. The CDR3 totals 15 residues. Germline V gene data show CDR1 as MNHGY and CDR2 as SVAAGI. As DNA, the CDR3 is TGTGCCAGCAGTTCTGGGACTAGCGGGATTGGTGAGCAGTTCTTC. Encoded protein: CASSSGTSGIGEQFF.

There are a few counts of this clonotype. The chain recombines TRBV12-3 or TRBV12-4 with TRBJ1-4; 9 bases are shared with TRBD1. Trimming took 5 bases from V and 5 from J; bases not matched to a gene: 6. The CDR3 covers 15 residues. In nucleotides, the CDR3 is TGTGCCAGCAGTCTACAGGGGGCTCTAAATGAAAAACTGTTTTTT. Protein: CASSLQGALNEKLFF.

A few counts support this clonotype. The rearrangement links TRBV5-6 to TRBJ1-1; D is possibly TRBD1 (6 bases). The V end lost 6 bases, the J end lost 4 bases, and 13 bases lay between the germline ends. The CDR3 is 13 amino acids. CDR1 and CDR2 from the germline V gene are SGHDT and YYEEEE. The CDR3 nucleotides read TGTGCCAGCACTCTAGGGGGGCTCACTGAAGCTTTCTTT. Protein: CASTLGGLTEAFF.

The CDR3 nucleotides read TGTGCCAGCAGCTTAACCGCGCTTACGGGACAGTACTCTGGGGCCAACGTCCTGACTTTC. This codes for CASSLTALTGQYSGANVLTF. The chain has TRBV7-6 and TRBJ2-6; 7 nucleotides match TRBD1. The CDR3 has 20 residues. The germline V gene has CDR1 SGHVS and CDR2 FNYEAQ. Trimming removed 2 bases from V and 0 bases from J; junction bases left unmatched: 13.

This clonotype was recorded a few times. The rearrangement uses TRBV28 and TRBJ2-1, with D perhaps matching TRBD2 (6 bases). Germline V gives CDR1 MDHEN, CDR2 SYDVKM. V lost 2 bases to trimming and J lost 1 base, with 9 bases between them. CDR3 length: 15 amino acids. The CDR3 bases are TGTGCCAGCAGTTTACTCGGGAGATCCTACAATGAGCAGTTCTTC. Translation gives CASSLLGRSYNEQFF.